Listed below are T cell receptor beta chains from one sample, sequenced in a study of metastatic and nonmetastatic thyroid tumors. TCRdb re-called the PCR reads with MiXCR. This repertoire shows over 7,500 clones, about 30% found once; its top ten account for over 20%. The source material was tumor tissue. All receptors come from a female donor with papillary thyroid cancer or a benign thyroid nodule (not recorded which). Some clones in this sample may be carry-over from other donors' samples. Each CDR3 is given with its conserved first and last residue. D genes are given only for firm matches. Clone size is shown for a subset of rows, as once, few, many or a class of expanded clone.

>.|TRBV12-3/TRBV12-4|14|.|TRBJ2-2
CATSPYGKTWELFF
TGTGCCACCTCCCCCTATGGTAAAACCTGGGAGCTGTTTTTT
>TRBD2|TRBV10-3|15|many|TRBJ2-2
CAISSGLAGAGELFF
TGTGCCATCAGCTCGGGACTAGCGGGAGCCGGGGAGCTGTTTTTT
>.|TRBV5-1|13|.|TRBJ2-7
CASSWETGYEQYF
TGCGCCAGCAGCTGGGAGACAGGCTACGAGCAGTACTTC
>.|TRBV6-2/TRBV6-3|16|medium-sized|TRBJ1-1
CASSYSFWERDTEAFF
TGTGCCAGCAGTTACTCGTTTTGGGAGAGGGACACTGAAGCTTTCTTT
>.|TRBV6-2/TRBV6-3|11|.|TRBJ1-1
CASVQGTEAFF
TGTGCCAGCGTCCAGGGTACTGAAGCTTTCTTT
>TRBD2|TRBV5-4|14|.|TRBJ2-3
CASSEGTITDTQYF
TGTGCCAGCAGCGAGGGGACTATTACAGATACGCAGTATTTT
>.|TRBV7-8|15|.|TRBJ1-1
CASSQESLMNTEAFF
TGTGCCAGCAGCCAAGAAAGCCTTATGAACACTGAAGCTTTCTTT
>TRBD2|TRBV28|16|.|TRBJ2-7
CASSSRIAGGIYEQYF
TGTGCCAGCAGTTCCCGTATCGCGGGAGGGATATACGAGCAGTACTTC
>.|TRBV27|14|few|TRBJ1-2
CASSLEAGALGYTF
TGTGCCAGCAGCTTAGAGGCCGGAGCTTTAGGCTACACCTTC
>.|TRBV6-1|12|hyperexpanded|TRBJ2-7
CASTEGGFEQYF
TGTGCCAGCACCGAAGGCGGTTTTGAGCAGTACTTC
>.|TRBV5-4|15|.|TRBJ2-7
CASSPTGTRAYEQYF
TGTGCCAGCAGCCCAACAGGGACCCGGGCGTACGAGCAGTACTTC
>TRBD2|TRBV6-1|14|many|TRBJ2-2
CASSEGLVTSELFF
TGTGCCAGCAGTGAGGGACTGGTGACTAGCGAGCTGTTTTTT
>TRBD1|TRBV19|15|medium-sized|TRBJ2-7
CATLPGQGAGYEQYF
TGTGCCACGCTACCGGGACAGGGGGCGGGCTACGAGCAGTACTTC
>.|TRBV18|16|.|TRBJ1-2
CASSRSGPLEVFGYTF
TGTGCCAGCTCACGATCGGGCCCCTTGGAGGTCTTCGGCTACACCTTC
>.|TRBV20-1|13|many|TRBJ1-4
CSAENRVSEKLFF
TGCAGTGCAGAAAACAGGGTGTCTGAAAAACTGTTTTTT
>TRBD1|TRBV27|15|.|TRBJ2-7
CASSRVGTGLYEQYF
TGTGCCAGCAGTCGCGTGGGGACAGGACTCTACGAGCAGTACTTC
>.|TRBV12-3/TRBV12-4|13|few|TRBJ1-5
CASSLQENQPQHF
TGTGCCAGCAGTTTACAGGAAAATCAGCCCCAGCATTTT
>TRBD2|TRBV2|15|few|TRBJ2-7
CASSEGSTSGDEQYF
TGTGCCAGCAGTGAAGGAAGTACTAGCGGTGACGAGCAGTACTTC
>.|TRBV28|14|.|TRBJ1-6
CASSHWRLNSPLHF
TGTGCCAGCAGCCACTGGCGACTGAACTCACCCCTCCACTTT
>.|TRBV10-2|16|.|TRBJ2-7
CASRSGEGRGLGEQYF
TGCGCCAGCCGGTCGGGCGAAGGCCGGGGTTTGGGCGAGCAGTACTTC